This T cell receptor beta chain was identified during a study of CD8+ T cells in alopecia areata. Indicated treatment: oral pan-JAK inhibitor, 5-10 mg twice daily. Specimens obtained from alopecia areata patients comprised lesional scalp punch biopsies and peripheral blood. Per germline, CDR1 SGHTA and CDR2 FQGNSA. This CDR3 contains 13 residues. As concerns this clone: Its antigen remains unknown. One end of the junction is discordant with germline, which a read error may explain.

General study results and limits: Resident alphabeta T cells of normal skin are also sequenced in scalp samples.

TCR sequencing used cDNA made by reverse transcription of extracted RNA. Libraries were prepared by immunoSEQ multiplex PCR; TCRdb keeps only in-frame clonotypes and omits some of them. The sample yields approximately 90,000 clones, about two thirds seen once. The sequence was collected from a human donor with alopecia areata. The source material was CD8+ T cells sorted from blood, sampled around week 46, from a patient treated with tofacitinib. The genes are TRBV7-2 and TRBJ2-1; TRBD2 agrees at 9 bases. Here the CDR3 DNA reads TGCGGTAGCGGGAGTAGCTCCTACAATGAGCAGTTCTTC. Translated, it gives CGSGSSSYNEQFF. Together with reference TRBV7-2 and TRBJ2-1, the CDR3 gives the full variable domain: GAGVSQSPSNKVTEKGKDVELRCDPISGHTALYWYRQSLGQGLEFLIYFQGNSAPDKSGLPSDRFSAERTGGSVSTLTIQRTQQEDSAVYLCGSGSSSYNEQFFGPGTRLTVL.